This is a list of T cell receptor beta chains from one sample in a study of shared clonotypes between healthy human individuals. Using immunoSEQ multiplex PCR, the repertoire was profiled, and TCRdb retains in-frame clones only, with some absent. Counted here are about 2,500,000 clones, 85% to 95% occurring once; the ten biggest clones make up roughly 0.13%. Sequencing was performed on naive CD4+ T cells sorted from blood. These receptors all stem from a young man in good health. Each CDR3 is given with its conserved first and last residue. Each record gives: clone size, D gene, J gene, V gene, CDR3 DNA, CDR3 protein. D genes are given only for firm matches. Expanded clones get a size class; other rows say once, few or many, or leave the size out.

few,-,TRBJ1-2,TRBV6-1,TGTGCCAGCAGTCTGATGACAGCCCTCTATGGCTACACCTTC,CASSLMTALYGYTF
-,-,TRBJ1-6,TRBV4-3,TGCGCCAGCAGCCAAGATGCGGCCAGTAACTCCTATAATTCACCCCTCCACTTT,CASSQDAASNSYNSPLHF
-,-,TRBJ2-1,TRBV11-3,TGTGCCAGCAGCCCTGGACTTGGGGGGAATGAGCAGTTCTTC,CASSPGLGGNEQFF
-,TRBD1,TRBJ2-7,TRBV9,TGTGCCAGCAGCGTCACTCCGGGACAGGGGTTTTACGAGCAGTACTTC,CASSVTPGQGFYEQYF
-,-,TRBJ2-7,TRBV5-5,TGTGCCAGCAGCTTGGCCAACAGGAACGAGCAGTACTTC,CASSLANRNEQYF
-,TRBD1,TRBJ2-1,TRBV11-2,TGTGCCAGCAGCACCGAGGACAGGCCGCATGAGCAGTTCTTC,CASSTEDRPHEQFF
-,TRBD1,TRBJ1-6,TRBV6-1,TGTGCCAGCAGTCCGGGGACAGGGGAAAATTCACCCCTCCACTTT,CASSPGTGENSPLHF
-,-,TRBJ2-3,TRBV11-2,TGTGCCAGCAGCTTAGTGCGCGCGCAGTATTTT,CASSLVRAQYF
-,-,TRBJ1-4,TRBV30,TGTGCCTACCACGGGGGGTCGACTAATGAAAAACTGTTTTTT,CAYHGGSTNEKLFF
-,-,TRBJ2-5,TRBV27,TGTGCCAGCAGGGGGGGGGCCGAGACCCAGTACTTC,CASRGGAETQYF
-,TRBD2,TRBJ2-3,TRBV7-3,TGTGCCAGCTCCCTAGCGGGGTTGCATGCAGATACGCAGTATTTT,CASSLAGLHADTQYF
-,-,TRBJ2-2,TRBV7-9,TGTGCCAGCAGCCCAGGTTCACCAACGAACACCGGGGAGCTGTTTTTT,CASSPGSPTNTGELFF
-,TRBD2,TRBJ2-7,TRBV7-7,TGTGCTAGCAGCCCCGGACTAGCGGGATCCCACGAGCAGTACTTC,CASSPGLAGSHEQYF
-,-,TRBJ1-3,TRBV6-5,TGTGCCAGCAGGAGAGACTCTGGAAACACCATATATTTT,CASRRDSGNTIYF
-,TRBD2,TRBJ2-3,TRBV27,TGTGCCAGCAGCAAAGCGGGGGAAGAAACAGATACGCAGTATTTT,CASSKAGEETDTQYF
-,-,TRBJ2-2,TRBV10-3,TGTGCCATCACCGAGGGGAGGGGGGCGGACGGGGAGCTGTTTTTT,CAITEGRGADGELFF
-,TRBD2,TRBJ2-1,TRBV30,TGTGCCTGGAGTGTAGGCGGGAGCATCGATGAGCAGTTCTTC,CAWSVGGSIDEQFF
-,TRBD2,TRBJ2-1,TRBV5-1,TGCGCCAGCAGCTCCTTTAGCGGGGGGGCCAATGAGCAGTTCTTC,CASSSFSGGANEQFF
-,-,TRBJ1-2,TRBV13,TGTGCCAGCAGCTTGCGGGGGAGTCGATATGGCTACACCTTC,CASSLRGSRYGYTF
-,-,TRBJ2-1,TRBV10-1,TGCGCCAGCAGTGTCACTCCCGGAACCTACAATGAGCAGTTCTTC,CASSVTPGTYNEQFF
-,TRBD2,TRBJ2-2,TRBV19,TGTGCCAGTAGTATGCCCGCACTAGCGGCGAACACCGGGGAGCTGTTTTTT,CASSMPALAANTGELFF
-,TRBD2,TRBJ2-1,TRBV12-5,TGTGCTAGTGGCTTTAGCGGGAAGGCCCTAACGGGCAATGAGCAGTTCTTC,CASGFSGKALTGNEQFF
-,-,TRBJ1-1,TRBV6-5,TGTGCCAGCACTCGGGGGCGGAACACTGAAGCTTTCTTT,CASTRGRNTEAFF
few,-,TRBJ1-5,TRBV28,TGTGCCAGCACCAACCACGAGGGGAATCAGCCCCAGCATTTT,CASTNHEGNQPQHF
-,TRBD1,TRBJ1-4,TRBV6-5,TGTGCCAGCAGCACCGGGACAGGGGGCGAAAAACTGTTTTTT,CASSTGTGGEKLFF
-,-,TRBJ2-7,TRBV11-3,TGTGCCAGCAGCTTAGGACAGTACGAGCAGTACTTC,CASSLGQYEQYF
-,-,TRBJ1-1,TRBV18,TGTGCCAGCTCACCCCCCGGGGGTGCCTCTGAAGCTTTCTTT,CASSPPGGASEAFF
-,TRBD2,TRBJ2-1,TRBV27,TGTGCCAGCAGTTTTGAGGCGGGAGGTTCCTACAATGAGCAGTTCTTC,CASSFEAGGSYNEQFF